One and the same sample provided the 11 T cell receptor beta chains below, sequenced in a study of T cell changes during pregnancy in multiple sclerosis. TCRdb's table, derived via immunoSEQ multiplex PCR, lists solely in-frame clones and lacks some. Of about 94,000 clones in the sample, 85% to 95% were seen once. The specimen was peripheral blood, collected after pregnancy. These TCRs come from a female donor with multiple sclerosis, enrolled in a pregnancy study.

This clone has just one count. The V call is TRBV19, the J call TRBJ1-1, with 11 bases lining up with TRBD1. The CDR3 covers 15 residues. CDR1 and CDR2 (germline): LNHDA, SQIVND (reference sequence). Losses at the gene ends were 9 bases for V and 1 base for J; bases not matched to a gene: 7. CDR3 residues: CASRTGGHRNTEAFF. The DNA for the CDR3 is TGTGCCAGCCGGACAGGGGGCCACCGGAACACTGAAGCTTTCTTT.

The chain has TRBV18 and TRBJ2-1; 8 nucleotides agree with TRBD2. The CDR3 sequence is 15 residues long. With V trimmed by 4 bases and J by 7 bases, 9 bases remained unmatched. CDR1 and CDR2 from the germline V gene are KGHSH and LQKENI. The CDR3 DNA reads as TGTGCCAGCTCACGAAAACTAGCGGTTATTAATGAGCAGTTCTTC. Encoded protein: CASSRKLAVINEQFF.

This chain uses TRBV5-1 with TRBJ2-5; 11 bases agree with TRBD2. V dropped 10 bases and J dropped 3; count of bases not matched to a gene: 11. The CDR3 totals 15 residues. CDR1 is SGHRS and CDR2 is YFSETQ in the germline V gene. This chain's CDR3 is CACGNSGRAKETQYF. Written as DNA, the CDR3 is TGCGCCTGTGGGAATAGCGGGAGGGCCAAAGAGACCCAGTACTTC.

The chain has TRBV28 and TRBJ1-1; D remains unclear. This CDR3 is 13 amino acids long. Trimming stripped 5 bases from V and 5 bases from J, with 12 bases between. Looked up from germline, CDR1 is MDHEN and CDR2 is SYDVKM. The CDR3 DNA is TGTGCCAGCAGTCCTCGGAGAGGGACTGAAGCTTTCTTT. It encodes CASSPRRGTEAFF.

This chain connects TRBV11-2 to TRBJ2-1, with TRBD2 identical over 7 bases. This CDR3 is built from 13 residues. Germline CDR1 is SGHAT and CDR2 is FQNNGV. J gave up 4 bases and V 4 bases, and 1 base lay outside the gene matches. CDR3: CASSSGGYNEQFF. The CDR3 region has the DNA TGTGCCAGCAGCTCCGGGGGGTACAATGAGCAGTTCTTC.

This clone appeared a few times. The chain employs TRBV19 and TRBJ1-1; D unresolved. The germline V gene encodes CDR1 LNHDA and CDR2 SQIVND (reference sequence). CDR3 length: 11 amino acids. V lost 5 bases to trimming and J lost 1 base, with 2 bases between them. The CDR3 nucleotides read TGTGCCAGTAGTCAGAACACTGAAGCTTTCTTT. Protein product: CASSQNTEAFF.

CDR3 nucleotide sequence: TGTGCCAGCAGCTTTAGTACAGGGGGCACTGAAGCTTTCTTT. The encoded protein is CASSFSTGGTEAFF. This chain connects TRBV13 to TRBJ1-1, with TRBD1 identical over 8 bases. Per germline, CDR1 PRHDT and CDR2 FYEKMQ (reference sequence). The CDR3 contains 14 residues. V lost 3 bases, J lost 4 bases, and 4 bases stayed unmatched.

The chain recombines TRBV27 with TRBJ2-1; D possibly corresponds to TRBD2 (5 bases). V lost 6 bases to trimming and J lost 6 bases, with 12 bases between them. Germline CDR1 and CDR2: MNHEY and SMNVEV (reference sequence). CDR3 length: 13 amino acids. The CDR3 here is CASSAGVSNEQFF. DNA for the CDR3: TGTGCCAGCAGCGCCGGGGTGAGCAATGAGCAGTTCTTC.

This clone was detected many times. This chain uses TRBV11-2 with TRBJ1-4; D perhaps matches TRBD1 (6 bases). This CDR3 is 16 amino acids long. The V end lost 5 bases, the J end lost 7 bases, and 20 bases lay between the germline ends. Germline V gives CDR1 SGHAT, CDR2 FQNNGV. In DNA, the CDR3 is TGTGCCAGCAGCCAAACCTGGGGGCCCATAGTTGAAAAACTGTTTTTT. It is translated as CASSQTWGPIVEKLFF.

The chain links TRBV7-9 to TRBJ1-1; D is perhaps TRBD1 (5 bases). The CDR3 contains 15 residues. Deletions cut 1 base from V and 0 bases from J, with 9 bases between. CDR1 is SEHNR, CDR2 FQNEAQ, per germline (reference sequence). CDR3 nucleotide sequence: TGTGCCAGCAGCTTAGTTAGACAGATGAACACTGAAGCTTTCTTT. Translated, it gives CASSLVRQMNTEAFF.

This clone is a singleton in its sample. The V call is TRBV7-3, the J call TRBJ2-7, with D tentatively TRBD2 (5 bases). Germline loops: CDR1 SGHTA, CDR2 FQGTGA. Trimming shortened V by 0 bases and J by 7 bases, and 10 bases separated the two germline ends. There are 13 residues in the CDR3. CDR3 amino acids: CASSLTTTGEQYF. The DNA of the CDR3 is TGTGCCAGCAGCTTAACCACGACGGGGGAGCAGTACTTC.